This TCR beta chain is from a study of T cells after yellow fever vaccination. Study-level information: Libraries from low-cell-number fractions were prepared with the SMART-Seq v4 Ultra Low Input RNA kit. Study observations and caveats: Researchers noted that a small share of clonotypes showed up in both CD4 and CD8 compartments.

This clonotype was counted at least ten times. The antigen remains undetermined. For TCR, cDNA came from 5'RACE template switching, which added a universal primer site and UMIs. TCRdb fed the 5' RACE reads into MiXCR, producing one record per CDR3 protein. Among about 400,000 distinct CDR3 sequences, about 6% were seen once, and the ten largest hold around 16%. Sample: PBMCs, taken 5 days after the yellow fever booster vaccination. The receptor was derived from a man aged 30 to 39 who received the YFV17D yellow fever vaccine.

The CDR3 DNA follows: TGCAGTGCTAGATGGCTAGCGGGCCCCAGCTCCTACAATGAGCAGTTCTTC. It encodes CSARWLAGPSSYNEQFF. This rearrangement joins TRBV20-1 to TRBJ2-1, with 8 bases fitting TRBD2. The CDR3 covers 17 residues. V shed 2 bases, J shed 0 bases, and the junction held 9 bases outside the gene matches. Germline CDR1 DFQATT, CDR2 SNEGSKA (reference sequence).